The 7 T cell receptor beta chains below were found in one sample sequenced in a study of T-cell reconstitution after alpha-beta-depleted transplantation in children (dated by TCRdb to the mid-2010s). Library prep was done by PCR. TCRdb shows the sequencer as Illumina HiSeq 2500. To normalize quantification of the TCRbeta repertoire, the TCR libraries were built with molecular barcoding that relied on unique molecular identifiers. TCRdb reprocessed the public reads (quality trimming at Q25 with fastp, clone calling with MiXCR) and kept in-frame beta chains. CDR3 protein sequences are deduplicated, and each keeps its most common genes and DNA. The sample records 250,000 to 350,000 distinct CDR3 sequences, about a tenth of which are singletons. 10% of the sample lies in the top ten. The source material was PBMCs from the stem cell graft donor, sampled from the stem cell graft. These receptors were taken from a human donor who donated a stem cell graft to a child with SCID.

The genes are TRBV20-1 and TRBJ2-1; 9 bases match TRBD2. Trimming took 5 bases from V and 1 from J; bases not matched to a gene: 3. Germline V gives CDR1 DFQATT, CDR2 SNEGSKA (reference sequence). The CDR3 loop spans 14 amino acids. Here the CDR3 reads CSASLAGSYNEQFF. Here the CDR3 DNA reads TGCAGTGCTTCCCTAGCGGGGTCCTACAATGAGCAGTTCTTC.

The DNA for the CDR3 is TGTGCCAGCAGTTTAGCAGGGCTCACGGGTACGCAGTATTTT. It encodes CASSLAGLTGTQYF. The rearrangement uses TRBV12-3 or TRBV12-4 and TRBJ2-3; unclear D gene. V was trimmed by 0 bases and J by 8 bases, leaving 12 bases between them. The CDR3 covers 14 residues.

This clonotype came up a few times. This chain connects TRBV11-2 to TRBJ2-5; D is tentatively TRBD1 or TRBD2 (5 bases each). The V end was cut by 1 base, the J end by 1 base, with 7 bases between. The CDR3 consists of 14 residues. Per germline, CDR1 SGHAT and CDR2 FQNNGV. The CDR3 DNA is TGTGCCAGCAGCTTAGGGGGGATCCAAGAGACCCAGTACTTC. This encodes CASSLGGIQETQYF.

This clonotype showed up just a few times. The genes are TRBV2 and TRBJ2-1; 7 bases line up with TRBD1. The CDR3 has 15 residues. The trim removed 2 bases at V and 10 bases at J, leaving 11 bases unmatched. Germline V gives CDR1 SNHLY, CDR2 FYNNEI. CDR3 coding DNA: TGTGCCAGCAGTGAATTAGGGGCAGGGGGTAGGGAGCAGTTCTTC. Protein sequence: CASSELGAGGREQFF. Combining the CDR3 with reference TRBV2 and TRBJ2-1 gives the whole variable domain EPEVTQTPSHQVTQMGQEVILRCVPISNHLYFYWYRQILGQKVEFLVSFYNNEISEKSEIFDDQFSVERPDGSNFTLKIRSTKLEDSAMYFCASSELGAGGREQFFGPGTRLTVL.

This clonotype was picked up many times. CDR3 DNA sequence: TGCAGTGCTAGCCTAACAGGGACGAATGAGCAGTTCTTC. It encodes CSASLTGTNEQFF. The chain joins TRBV20-1 to TRBJ2-1; D is possibly TRBD1 (6 bases). CDR3 size: 13 residues. The V end was cut by 3 bases, the J end by 7 bases, with 13 bases between. From germline, CDR1 is DFQATT and CDR2 SNEGSKA (reference sequence).

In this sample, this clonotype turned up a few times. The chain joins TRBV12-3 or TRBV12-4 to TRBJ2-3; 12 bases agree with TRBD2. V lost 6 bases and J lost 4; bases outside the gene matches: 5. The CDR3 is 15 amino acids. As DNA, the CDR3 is TGTGCCAGCAGGGCTAGCGGGGGGGCCCCAGATACGCAGTATTTT. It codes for CASRASGGAPDTQYF.

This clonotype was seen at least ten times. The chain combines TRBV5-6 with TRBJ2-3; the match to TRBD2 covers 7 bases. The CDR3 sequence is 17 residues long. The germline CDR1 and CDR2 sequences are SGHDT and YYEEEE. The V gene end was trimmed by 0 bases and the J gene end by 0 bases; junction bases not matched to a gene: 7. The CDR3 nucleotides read TGTGCCAGCAGCTTGGGAAGGGGTAGCGGGAGCACAGATACGCAGTATTTT. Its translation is CASSLGRGSGSTDTQYF.